This TCR beta chain was sequenced in a study of blood T cell repertoires in COVID-19. For the study at large: T cells, B-cell-depleted T cells, or PBMCs provided the cDNA or gDNA that served as material.

In the study's own analysis: Counts of nucleated cells, estimated from reference gene primer amplification, were obtained. Repertoires were generated with immunoSEQ multiplex PCR, while TCRdb's copy carries only in-frame clones and drops some. The V and J calls and the clone size are those of that table, but D and trimming were determined from the DNA. This sample yields hundreds of thousands of clones, of which approximately 90% are seen a single time; roughly 8.6% belongs to the top ten. The germline V gene has CDR1 KGHSH and CDR2 LQKENI. The CDR3 sequence is 14 residues long. Either two negative PCRs, clearance, or symptom resolution qualified Cohort 3 donors as recovered. This clone was seen only once. At one end the junction does not follow the germline gene, possibly because of a read error.

The origin of this receptor is a man between 35 and 55 years old who had recovered from COVID-19. The sequenced sample was PBMCs or T cells enriched from blood (not recorded which). The chain carries TRBV18 and TRBJ2-5; the match to TRBD2 covers 9 bases. DNA of the CDR3: TGTGCCAGCTCCCACGGGACTAGCAAAGAGACCCGGTACTTC. Its translation: CASSHGTSKETRYF. Full variable domain (remainder filled in from reference TRBV18 and TRBJ2-5): NAGVMQNPRHLVRRRGQEARLRCSPMKGHSHVYWYRQLPEEGLKFMVYLQKENIIDESGMPKERFSAEFPKEGPSILRIQQVVRGDSAAYFCASSHGTSKETRYFGPGTRLLVL.